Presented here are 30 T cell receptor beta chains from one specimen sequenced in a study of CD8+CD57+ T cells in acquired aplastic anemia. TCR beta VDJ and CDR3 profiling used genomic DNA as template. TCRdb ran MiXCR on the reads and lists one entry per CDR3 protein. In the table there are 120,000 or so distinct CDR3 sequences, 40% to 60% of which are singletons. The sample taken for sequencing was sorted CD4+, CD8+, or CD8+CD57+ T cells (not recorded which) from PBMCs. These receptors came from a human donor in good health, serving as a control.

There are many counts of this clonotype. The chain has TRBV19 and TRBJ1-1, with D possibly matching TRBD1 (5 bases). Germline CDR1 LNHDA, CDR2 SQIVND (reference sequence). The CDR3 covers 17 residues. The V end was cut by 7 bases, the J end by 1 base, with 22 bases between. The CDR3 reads CASNRPPTRTGNTEAFF. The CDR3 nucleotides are TGTGCCAGTAACCGACCCCCAACGAGAACAGGGAACACTGAAGCTTTCTTT.

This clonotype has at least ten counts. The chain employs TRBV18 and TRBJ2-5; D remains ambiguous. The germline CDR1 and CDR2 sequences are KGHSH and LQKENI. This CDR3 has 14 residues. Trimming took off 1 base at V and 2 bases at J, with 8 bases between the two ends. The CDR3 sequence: CASSPRAAQETQYF. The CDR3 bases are TGTGCCAGCTCACCACGGGCAGCTCAAGAGACCCAGTACTTC.

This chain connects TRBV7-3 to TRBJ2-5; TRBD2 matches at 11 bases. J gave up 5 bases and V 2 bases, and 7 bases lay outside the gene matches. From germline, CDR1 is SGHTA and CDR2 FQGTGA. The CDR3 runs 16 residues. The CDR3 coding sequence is TGTGCCAGCAGCTTAGATAGCGGGGGGGCGGTTGAGACCCAGTACTTC. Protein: CASSLDSGGAVETQYF.

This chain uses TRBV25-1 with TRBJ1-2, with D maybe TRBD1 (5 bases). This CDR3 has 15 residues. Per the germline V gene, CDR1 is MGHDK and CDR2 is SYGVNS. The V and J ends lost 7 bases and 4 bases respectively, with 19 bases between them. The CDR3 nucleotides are TGTGCCAGCAATCCAGAGGAGGGACGGGCCTATGGCTACACCTTC. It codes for CASNPEEGRAYGYTF.

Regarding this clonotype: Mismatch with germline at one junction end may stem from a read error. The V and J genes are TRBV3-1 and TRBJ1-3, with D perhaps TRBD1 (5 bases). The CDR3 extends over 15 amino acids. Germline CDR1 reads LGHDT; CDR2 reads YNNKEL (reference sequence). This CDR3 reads CACSPTTETGNTIYF. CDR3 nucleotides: TGTGCCTGCAGCCCAACGACAGAAACTGGAAACACCATATATTTT.

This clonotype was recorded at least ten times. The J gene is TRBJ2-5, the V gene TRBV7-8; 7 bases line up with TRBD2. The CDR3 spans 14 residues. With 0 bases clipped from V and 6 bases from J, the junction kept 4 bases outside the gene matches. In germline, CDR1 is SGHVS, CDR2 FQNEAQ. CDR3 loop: CASSLAGGGKTQYF. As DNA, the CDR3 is TGTGCCAGCAGCTTAGCGGGGGGGGGGAAGACCCAGTACTTC.

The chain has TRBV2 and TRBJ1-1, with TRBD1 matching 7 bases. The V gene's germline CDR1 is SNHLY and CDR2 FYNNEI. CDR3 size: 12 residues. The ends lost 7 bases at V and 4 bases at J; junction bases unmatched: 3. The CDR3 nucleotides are TGTGCCAGCACGACAGGGATCACTGAAGCTTTCTTT. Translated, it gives CASTTGITEAFF.

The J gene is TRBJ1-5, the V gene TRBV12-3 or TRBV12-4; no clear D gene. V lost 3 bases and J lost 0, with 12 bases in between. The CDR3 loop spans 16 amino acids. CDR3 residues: CASSFYGEISNQPQHF. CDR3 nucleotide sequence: TGTGCCAGCAGTTTTTATGGGGAAATTAGCAATCAGCCCCAGCATTTT.

As DNA, the CDR3 is TGTGCCAGCAGCTCCTCAGGGTGGGCGACCTACGAGCAGTACTTC. Translating gives CASSSSGWATYEQYF. The rearrangement links TRBV19 to TRBJ2-7; a possible D gene is TRBD1 (5 bases). Deletions cut 9 bases from V and 2 bases from J, with 20 bases between. The CDR3 runs 15 residues. CDR1 and CDR2 from the germline V gene are LNHDA and SQIVND (reference sequence).

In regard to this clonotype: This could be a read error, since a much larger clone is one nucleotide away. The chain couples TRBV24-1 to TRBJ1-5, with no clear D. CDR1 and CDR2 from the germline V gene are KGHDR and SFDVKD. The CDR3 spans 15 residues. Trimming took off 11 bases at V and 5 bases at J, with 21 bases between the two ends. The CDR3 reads CANSQDVDGDQPQHF. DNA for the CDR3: TGTGCCAACAGCCAAGATGTGGACGGCGATCAGCCCCAGCATTTT.

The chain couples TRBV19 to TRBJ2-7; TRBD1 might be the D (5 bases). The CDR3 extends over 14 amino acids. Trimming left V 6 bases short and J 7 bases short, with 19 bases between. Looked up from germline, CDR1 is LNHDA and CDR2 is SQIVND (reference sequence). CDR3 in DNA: TGTGCCAGTAGGGATGGGGCTTGGAGAGGTGAGCAGTACTTC. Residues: CASRDGAWRGEQYF.

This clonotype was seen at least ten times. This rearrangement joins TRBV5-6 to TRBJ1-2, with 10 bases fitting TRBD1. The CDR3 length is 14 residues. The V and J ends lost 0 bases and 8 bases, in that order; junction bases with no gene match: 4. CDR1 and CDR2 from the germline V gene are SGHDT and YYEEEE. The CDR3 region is CASSLEDRGGGYTF. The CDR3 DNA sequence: TGTGCCAGCAGCTTGGAGGACAGGGGGGGAGGCTACACCTTC.

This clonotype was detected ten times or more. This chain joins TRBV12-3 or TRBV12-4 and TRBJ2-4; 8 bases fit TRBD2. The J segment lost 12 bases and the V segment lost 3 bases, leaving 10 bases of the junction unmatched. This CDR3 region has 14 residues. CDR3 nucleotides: TGTGCCAGCAGTTTGCCCCCCGGGGGGGAGGATCAGTACTTC. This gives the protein CASSLPPGGEDQYF.

CDR3 in amino acids: CSAREGGRGRSYEQYF. The CDR3 coding sequence is TGCAGTGCTAGAGAAGGGGGACGTGGGCGGAGCTACGAGCAGTACTTC. V and J are TRBV20-1 and TRBJ2-7; TRBD1 is a possible D gene (6 bases). Germline CDR1 DFQATT, CDR2 SNEGSKA (reference sequence). The CDR3 covers 16 residues. The V and J ends lost 0 bases and 3 bases respectively, with 18 bases between them.

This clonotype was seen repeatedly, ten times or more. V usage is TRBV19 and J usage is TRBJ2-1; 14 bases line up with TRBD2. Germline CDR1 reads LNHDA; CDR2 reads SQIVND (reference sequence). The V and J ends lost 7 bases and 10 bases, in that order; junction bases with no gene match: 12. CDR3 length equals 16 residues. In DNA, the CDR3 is TGTGCCAGTACTACTAGGACTAGCGGGGGGAAGGGGGAGCAGTTCTTC. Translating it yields CASTTRTSGGKGEQFF.

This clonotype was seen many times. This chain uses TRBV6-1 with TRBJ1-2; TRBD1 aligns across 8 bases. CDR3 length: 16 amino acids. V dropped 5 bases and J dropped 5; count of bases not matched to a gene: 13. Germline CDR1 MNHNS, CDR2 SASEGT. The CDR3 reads CASSHTTGATAYGYTF. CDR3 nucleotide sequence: TGTGCCAGCAGTCATACGACAGGGGCGACGGCGTATGGCTACACCTTC.

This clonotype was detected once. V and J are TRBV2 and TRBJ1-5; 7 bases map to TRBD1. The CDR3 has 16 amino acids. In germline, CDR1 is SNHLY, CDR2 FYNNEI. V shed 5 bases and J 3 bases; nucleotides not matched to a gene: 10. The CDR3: CASSSSVTGTNQPQHF. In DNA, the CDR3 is TGTGCCAGCAGTTCCTCGGTGACAGGGACCAATCAGCCCCAGCATTTT. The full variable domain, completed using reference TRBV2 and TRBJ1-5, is EPEVTQTPSHQVTQMGQEVILRCVPISNHLYFYWYRQILGQKVEFLVSFYNNEISEKSEIFDDQFSVERPDGSNFTLKIRSTKLEDSAMYFCASSSSVTGTNQPQHFGDGTRLSIL.

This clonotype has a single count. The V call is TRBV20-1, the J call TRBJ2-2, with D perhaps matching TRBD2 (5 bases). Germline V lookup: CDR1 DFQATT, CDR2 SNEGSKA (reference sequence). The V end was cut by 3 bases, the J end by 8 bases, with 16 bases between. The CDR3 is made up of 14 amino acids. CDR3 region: CSASWAGRGGELFF. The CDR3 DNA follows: TGCAGTGCTAGTTGGGCAGGCAGAGGGGGGGAGCTGTTTTTT.

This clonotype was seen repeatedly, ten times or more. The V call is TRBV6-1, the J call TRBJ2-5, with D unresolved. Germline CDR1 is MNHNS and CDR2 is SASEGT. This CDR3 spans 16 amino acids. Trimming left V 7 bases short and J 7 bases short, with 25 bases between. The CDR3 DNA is TGTGCCAGCACCTTCGGAGAAGGGTATCCAAGAGGGACCCAGTACTTC. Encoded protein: CASTFGEGYPRGTQYF.

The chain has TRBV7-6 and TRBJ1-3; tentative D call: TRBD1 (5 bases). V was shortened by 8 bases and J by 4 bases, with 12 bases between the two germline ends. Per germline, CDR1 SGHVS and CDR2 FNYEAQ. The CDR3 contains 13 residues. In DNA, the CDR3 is TGTGCCAGCCGGGGACTATTAGGAAACACCATATATTTT. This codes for CASRGLLGNTIYF.

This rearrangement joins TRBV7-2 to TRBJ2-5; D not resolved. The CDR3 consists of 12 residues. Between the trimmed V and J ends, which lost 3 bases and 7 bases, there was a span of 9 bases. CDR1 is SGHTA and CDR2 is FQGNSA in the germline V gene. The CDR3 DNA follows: TGTGCCAGCAGCTTGCTTTCGTCGACCCAGTACTTC. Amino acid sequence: CASSLLSSTQYF.

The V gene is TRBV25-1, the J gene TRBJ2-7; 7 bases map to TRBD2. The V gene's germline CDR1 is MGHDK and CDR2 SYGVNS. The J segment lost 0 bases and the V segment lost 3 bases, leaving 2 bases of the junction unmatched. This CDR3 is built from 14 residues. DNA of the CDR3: TGTGCCAGCAGTGATTTAGCGGGCTCCTACGAGCAGTACTTC. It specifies CASSDLAGSYEQYF.

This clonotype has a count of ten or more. The DNA for the CDR3 is TGCAGTGTAACAGGGTACAATGAGCAGTTCTTC. Translating gives CSVTGYNEQFF. The V and J genes are TRBV20-1 and TRBJ2-1; tentative D call: TRBD1 (6 bases). V lost 7 bases to trimming and J lost 4 bases, with 8 bases between them. Germline lookup yields CDR1 DFQATT and CDR2 SNEGSKA (reference sequence). CDR3 length: 11 residues.

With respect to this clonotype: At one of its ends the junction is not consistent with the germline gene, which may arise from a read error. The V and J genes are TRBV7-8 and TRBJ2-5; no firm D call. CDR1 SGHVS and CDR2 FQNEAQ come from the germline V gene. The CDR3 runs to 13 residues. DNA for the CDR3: TGTGCCAGCAGCTTTACGGTGGAAGAGGCCCAGTACTTC. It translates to CASSFTVEEAQYF.

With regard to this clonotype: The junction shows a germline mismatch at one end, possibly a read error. CDR3 loop: CASSESAGVTNEKLFF. CDR3 sequence (DNA): TGTGCCAGCAGTGAGTCTGCAGGGGTAACTAATGAAAAACTGTTTTTT. The rearrangement uses TRBV10-3 and TRBJ1-4; weak D call: TRBD1 (6 bases). Germline CDR1 ENHRY, CDR2 SYGVKD. CDR3 length: 16 residues.

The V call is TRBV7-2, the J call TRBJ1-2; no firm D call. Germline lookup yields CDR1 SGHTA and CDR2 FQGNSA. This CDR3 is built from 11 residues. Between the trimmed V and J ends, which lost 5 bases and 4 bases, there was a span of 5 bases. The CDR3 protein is CASSPSYGYTF. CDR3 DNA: TGTGCCAGCAGCCCGAGCTATGGCTACACCTTC.

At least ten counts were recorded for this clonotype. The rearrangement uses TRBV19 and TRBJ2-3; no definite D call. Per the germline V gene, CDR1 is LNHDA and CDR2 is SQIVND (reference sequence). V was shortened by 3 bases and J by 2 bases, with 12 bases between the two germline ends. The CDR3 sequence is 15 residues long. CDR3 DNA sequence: TGTGCCAGTAGTATTAGCTGGAGCCTCACAGATACGCAGTATTTT. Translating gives CASSISWSLTDTQYF.

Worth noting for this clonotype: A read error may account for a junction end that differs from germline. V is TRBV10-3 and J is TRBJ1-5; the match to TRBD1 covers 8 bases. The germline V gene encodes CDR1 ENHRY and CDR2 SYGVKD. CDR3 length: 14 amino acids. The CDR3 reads CAISGDRGNQPRHF. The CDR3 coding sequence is TGTGCCATCAGTGGAGACAGGGGCAATCAGCCCCGGCATTTT.

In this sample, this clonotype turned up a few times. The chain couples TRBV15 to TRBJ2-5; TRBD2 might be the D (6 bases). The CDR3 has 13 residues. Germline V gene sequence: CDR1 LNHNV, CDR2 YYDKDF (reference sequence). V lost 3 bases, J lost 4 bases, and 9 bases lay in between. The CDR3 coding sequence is TGTGCCACCAGCAGTGTGGGAGGAGAGACCCAGTACTTC. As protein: CATSSVGGETQYF.

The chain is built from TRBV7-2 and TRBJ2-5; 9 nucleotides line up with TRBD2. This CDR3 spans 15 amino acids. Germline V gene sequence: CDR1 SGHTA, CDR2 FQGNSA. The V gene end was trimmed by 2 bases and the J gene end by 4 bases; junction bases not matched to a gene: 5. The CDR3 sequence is CASSLRRGGRETQYF. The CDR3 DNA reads TGTGCCAGCAGCTTACGGCGGGGGGGCCGAGAGACCCAGTACTTC.